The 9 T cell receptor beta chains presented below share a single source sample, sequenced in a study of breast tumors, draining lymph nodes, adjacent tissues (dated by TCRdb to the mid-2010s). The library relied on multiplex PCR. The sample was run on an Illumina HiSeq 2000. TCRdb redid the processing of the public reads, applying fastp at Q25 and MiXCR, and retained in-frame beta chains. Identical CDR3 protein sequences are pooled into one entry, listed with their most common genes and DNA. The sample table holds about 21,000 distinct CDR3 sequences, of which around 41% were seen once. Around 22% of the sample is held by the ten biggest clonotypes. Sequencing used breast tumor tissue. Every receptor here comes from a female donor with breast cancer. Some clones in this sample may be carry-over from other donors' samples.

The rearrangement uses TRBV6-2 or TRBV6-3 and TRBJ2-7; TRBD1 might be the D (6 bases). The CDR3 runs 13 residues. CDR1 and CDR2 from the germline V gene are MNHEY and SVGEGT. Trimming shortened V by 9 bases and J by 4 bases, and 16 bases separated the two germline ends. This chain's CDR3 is CASEDRESYEQYF. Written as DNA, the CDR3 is TGTGCCAGTGAGGACAGAGAGAGTTACGAGCAGTACTTC.

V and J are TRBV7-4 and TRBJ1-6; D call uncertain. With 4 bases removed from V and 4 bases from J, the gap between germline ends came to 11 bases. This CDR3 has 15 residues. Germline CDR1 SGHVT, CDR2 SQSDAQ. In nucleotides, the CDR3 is TGTGCCAGCAGCTACCGGGCCGCATATAATTCACCCCTCCACTTT. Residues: CASSYRAAYNSPLHF. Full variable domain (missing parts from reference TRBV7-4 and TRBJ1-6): GAGVSQSPRYKVAKRGRDVALRCDSISGHVTLYWYRQTLGQGSEVLTYSQSDAQRDKSGRPSGRFSAERPERSVSTLKIQRTEQGDSAVYLCASSYRAAYNSPLHFGNGTRLTVT.

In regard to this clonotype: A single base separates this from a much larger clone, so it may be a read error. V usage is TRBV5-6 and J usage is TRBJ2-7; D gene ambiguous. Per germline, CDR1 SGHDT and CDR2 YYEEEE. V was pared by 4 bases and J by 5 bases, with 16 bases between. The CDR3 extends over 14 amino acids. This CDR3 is CASSPDPEADEQYF. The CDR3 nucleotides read TGTGCCAGCAGCCCCGACCCTGAGGCCGACGAGCAGTACTTC. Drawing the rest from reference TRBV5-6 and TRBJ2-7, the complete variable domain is DAGVTQSPTHLIKTRGQQVTLRCSPKSGHDTVSWYQQALGQGPQFIFQYYEEEERQRGNFPDRFSGHQFPNYSSELNVNALLLGDSALYLCASSPDPEADEQYFGPGTRLTVT.

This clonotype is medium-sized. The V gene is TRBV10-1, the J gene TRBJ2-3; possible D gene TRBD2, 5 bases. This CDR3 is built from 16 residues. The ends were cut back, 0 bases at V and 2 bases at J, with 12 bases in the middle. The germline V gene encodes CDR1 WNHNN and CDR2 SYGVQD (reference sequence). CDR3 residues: CASSESMRAATDTQYF. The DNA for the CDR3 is TGCGCCAGCAGTGAGTCGATGCGGGCTGCCACAGATACGCAGTATTTT.

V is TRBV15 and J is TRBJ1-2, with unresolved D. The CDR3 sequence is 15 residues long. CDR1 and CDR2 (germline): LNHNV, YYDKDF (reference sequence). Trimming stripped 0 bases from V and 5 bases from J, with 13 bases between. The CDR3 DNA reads TGTGCCACCAGCAGAGATTCCGGCCGTTCGTATGGCTACACCTTC. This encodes CATSRDSGRSYGYTF.

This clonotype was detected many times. The CDR3 DNA follows: TGCAGCGCCCAGAAAGGTTCTTATGGCTACACCTTC. It encodes CSAQKGSYGYTF. The chain carries TRBV20-1 and TRBJ1-2, with unresolved D. This CDR3 contains 12 residues. CDR1 and CDR2 (germline): DFQATT, SNEGSKA (reference sequence).

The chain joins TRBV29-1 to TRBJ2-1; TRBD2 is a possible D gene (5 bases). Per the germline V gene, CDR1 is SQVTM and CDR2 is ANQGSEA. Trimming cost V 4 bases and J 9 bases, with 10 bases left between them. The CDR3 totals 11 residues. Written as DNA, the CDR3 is TGCAGCGTTGCTGGGGAGAGTGAGCAGTTCTTC. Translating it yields CSVAGESEQFF.

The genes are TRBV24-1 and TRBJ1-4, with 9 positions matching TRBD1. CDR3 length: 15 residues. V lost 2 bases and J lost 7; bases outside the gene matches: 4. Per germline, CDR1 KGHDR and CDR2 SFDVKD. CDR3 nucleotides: TGTGCCACCAGTGATTCTCGACAGGGGGGTGAAAAACTGTTTTTT. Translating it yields CATSDSRQGGEKLFF.

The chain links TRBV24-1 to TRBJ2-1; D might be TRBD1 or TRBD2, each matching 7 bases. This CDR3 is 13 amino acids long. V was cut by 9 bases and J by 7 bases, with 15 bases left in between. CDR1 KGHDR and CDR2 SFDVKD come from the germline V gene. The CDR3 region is CATQGGGANEQFF. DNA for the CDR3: TGTGCCACCCAGGGGGGAGGGGCGAATGAGCAGTTCTTC.